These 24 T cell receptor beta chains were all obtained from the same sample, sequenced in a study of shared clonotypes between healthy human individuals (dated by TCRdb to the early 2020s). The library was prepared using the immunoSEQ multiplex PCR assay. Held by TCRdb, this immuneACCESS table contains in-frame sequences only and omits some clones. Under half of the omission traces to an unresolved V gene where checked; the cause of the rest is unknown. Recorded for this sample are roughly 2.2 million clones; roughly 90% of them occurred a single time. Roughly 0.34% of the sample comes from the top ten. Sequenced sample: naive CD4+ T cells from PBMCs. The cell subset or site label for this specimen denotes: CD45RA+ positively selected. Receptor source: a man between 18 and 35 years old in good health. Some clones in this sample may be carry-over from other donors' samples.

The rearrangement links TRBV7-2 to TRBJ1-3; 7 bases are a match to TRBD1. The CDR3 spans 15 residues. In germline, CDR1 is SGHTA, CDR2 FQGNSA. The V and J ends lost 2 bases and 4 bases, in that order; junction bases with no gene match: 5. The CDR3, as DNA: TGTGCCAGCAGCTTACGAGGGGGCGCGGGAAACACCATATATTTT. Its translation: CASSLRGGAGNTIYF.

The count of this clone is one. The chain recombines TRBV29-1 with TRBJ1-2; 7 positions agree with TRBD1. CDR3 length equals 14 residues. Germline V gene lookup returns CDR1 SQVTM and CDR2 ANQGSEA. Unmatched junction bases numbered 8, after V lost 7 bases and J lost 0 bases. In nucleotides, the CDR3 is TGCAGCGATTCGGGACAGAGCACTAACTATGGCTACACCTTC. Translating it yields CSDSGQSTNYGYTF.

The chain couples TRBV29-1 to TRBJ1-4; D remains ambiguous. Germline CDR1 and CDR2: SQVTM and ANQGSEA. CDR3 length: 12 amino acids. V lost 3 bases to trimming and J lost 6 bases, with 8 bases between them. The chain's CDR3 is CSVDSGDEKLFF. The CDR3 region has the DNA TGCAGCGTTGATTCCGGGGATGAAAAACTGTTTTTT.

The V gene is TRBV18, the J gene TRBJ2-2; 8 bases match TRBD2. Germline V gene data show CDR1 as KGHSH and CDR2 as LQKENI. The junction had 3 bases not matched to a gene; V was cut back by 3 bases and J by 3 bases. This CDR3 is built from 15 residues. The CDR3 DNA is TGTGCCAGCTCACCGGGAGCGGGGGACACCGGGGAGCTGTTTTTT. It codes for CASSPGAGDTGELFF.

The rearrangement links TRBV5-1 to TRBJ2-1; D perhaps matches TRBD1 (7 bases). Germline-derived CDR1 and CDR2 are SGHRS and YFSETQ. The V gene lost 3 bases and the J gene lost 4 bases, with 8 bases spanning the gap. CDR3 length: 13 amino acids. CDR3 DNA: TGCGCCAGCAGCTCAGGGGGGTACAATGAGCAGTTCTTC. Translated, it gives CASSSGGYNEQFF. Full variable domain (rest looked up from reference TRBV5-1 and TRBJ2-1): KAGVTQTPRYLIKTRGQQVTLSCSPISGHRSVSWYQQTPGQGLQFLFEYFSETQRNKGNFPGRFSGRQFSNSRSEMNVSTLELGDSALYLCASSSGGYNEQFFGPGTRLTVL.

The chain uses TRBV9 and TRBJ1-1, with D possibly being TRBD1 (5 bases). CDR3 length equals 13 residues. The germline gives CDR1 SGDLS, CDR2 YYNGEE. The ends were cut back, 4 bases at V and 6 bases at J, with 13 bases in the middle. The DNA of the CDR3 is TGTGCCAGCAGCTTCGGAGGGGTCTCTGAAGCTTTCTTT. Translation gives CASSFGGVSEAFF.

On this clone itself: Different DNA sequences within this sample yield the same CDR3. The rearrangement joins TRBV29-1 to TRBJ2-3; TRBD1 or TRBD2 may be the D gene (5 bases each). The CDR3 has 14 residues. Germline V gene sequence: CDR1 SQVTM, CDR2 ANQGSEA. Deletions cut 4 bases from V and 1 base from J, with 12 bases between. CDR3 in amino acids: CSVGGHGGTDTQYF. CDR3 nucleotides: TGCAGCGTTGGAGGACACGGGGGCACAGATACGCAGTATTTT.

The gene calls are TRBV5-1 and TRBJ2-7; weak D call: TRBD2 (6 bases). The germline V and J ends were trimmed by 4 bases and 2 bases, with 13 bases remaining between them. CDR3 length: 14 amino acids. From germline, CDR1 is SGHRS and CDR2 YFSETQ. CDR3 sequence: CASSATSKTYEQYF. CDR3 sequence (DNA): TGCGCCAGCAGCGCAACTAGCAAGACCTACGAGCAGTACTTC.

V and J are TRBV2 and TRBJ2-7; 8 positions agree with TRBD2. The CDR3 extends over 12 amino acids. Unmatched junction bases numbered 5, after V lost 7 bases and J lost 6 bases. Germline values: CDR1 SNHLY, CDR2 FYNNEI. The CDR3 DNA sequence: TGTGCCAGCACTAGCGGGTTCCTCGAGCAGTACTTC. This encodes CASTSGFLEQYF.

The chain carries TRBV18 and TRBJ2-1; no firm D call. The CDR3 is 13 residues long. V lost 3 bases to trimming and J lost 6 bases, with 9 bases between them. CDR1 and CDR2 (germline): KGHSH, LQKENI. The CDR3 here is CASSPPRINEQFF. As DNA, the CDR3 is TGTGCCAGCTCACCCCCACGGATCAATGAGCAGTTCTTC.

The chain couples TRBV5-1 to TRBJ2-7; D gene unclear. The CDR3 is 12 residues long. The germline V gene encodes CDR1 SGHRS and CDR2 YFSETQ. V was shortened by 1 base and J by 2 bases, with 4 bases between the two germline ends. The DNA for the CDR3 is TGCGCCAGCAGCTTGCGGCCCTACGAGCAGTACTTC. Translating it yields CASSLRPYEQYF.

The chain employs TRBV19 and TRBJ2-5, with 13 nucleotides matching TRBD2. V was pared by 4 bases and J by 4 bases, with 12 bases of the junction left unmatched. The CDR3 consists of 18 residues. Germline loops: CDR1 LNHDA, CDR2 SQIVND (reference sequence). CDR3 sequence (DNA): TGTGCCAGTAGTACACTAGCGGGAGGGGTAATTCGTAGAGAGACCCAGTACTTC. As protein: CASSTLAGGVIRRETQYF.

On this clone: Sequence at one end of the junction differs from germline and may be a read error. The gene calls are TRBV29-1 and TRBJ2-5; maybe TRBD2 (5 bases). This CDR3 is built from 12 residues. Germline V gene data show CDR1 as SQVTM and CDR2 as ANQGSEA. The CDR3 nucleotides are TGCAGCGTTGATGTCGGGGAAGAGAACCAGTACTTC. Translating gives CSVDVGEENQYF.

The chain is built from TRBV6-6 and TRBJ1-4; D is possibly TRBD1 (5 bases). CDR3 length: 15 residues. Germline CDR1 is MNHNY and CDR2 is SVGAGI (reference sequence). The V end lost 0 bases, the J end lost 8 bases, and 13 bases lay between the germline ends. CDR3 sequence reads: CASSYSTYGGEKLFF. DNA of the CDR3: TGTGCCAGCAGTTACTCGACCTACGGGGGGGAAAAACTGTTTTTT.

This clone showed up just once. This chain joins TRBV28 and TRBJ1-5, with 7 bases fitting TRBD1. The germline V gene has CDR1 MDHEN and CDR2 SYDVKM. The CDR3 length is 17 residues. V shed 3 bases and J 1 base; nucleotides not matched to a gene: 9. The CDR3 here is CASSFIPGRGSNQPQHF. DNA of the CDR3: TGTGCCAGCAGTTTTATTCCGGGCAGGGGGAGCAATCAGCCCCAGCATTTT.

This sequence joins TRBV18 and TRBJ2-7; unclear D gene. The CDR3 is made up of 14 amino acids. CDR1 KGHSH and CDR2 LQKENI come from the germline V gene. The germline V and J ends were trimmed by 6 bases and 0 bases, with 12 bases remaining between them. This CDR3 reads CASSEDTTSYEQYF. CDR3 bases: TGTGCCAGCTCTGAAGACACAACCTCCTACGAGCAGTACTTC.

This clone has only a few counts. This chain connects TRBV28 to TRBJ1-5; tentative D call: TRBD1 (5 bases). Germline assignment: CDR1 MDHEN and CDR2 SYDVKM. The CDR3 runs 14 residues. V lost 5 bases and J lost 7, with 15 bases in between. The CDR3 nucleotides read TGTGCCAGCAGTGGAATCAGGGAGAGGCAGCCCCAGCATTTT. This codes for CASSGIRERQPQHF.

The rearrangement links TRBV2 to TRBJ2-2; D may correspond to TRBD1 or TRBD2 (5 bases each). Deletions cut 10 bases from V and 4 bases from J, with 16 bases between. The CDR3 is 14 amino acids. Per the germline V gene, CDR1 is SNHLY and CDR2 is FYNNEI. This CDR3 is CATAGPGGTGELFF. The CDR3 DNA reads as TGTGCCACTGCTGGGCCTGGGGGCACCGGGGAGCTGTTTTTT.

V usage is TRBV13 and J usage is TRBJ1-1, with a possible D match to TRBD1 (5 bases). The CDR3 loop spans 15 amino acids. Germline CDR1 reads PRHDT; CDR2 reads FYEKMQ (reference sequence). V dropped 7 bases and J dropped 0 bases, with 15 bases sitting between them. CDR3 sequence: CASIRRGRLNTEAFF. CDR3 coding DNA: TGTGCCAGCATCCGACGGGGGAGGCTGAACACTGAAGCTTTCTTT.

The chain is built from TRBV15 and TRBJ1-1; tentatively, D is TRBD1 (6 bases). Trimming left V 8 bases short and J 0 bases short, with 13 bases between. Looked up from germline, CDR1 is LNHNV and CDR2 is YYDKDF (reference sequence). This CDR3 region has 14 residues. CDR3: CATRTGIMNTEAFF. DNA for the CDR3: TGTGCCACCCGAACAGGGATCATGAACACTGAAGCTTTCTTT.

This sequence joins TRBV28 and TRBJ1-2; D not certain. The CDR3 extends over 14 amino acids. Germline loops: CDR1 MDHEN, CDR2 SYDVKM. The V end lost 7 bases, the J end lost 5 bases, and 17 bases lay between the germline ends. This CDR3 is CASIGARAPYGYTF. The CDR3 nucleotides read TGTGCCAGCATTGGTGCCCGGGCCCCATATGGCTACACCTTC.

The CDR3 bases are TGTGCCAGCAGCGTAGTGGGGACTAGCGGCTACACCTTC. This translates into CASSVVGTSGYTF. This chain connects TRBV9 to TRBJ1-2; tentatively, D is TRBD1 (5 bases). The germline V and J ends were trimmed by 0 bases and 8 bases, with 11 bases remaining between them. Germline V gene sequence: CDR1 SGDLS, CDR2 YYNGEE. This CDR3 spans 13 amino acids.

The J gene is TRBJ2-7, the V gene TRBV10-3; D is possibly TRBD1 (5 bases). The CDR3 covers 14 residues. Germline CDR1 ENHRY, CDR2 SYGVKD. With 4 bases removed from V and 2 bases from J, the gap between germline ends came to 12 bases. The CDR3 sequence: CAISGQGPTYEQYF. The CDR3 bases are TGTGCCATCAGTGGGCAGGGTCCTACCTACGAGCAGTACTTC.

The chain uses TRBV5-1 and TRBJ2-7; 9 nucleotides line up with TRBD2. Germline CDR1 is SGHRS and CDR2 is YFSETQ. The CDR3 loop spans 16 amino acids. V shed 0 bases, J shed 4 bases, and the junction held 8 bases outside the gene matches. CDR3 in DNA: TGCGCCAGCAGCTTGGCCCCCCCTAGCGGGATTTACGAGCAGTACTTC. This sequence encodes CASSLAPPSGIYEQYF.